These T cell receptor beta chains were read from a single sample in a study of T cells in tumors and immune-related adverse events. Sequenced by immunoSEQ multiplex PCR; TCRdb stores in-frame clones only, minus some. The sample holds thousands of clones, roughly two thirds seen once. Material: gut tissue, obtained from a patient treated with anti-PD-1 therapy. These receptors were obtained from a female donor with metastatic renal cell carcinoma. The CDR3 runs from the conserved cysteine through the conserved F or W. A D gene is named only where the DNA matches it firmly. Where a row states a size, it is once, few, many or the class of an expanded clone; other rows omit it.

CDR3nt: TGTGCCAGCAGTTTTTCCCCCCCGCTAGCAGAGACCCAGTACTTC; CDR3aa: CASSFSPPLAETQYF; abundance: few; j_gene: TRBJ2-5; v_gene: TRBV28; d_gene: -
CDR3nt: TGTGCCAGTAGCACAGGGTTTAGCGGCTACACCTTC; CDR3aa: CASSTGFSGYTF; abundance: -; j_gene: TRBJ1-2; v_gene: TRBV19; d_gene: -
CDR3nt: TGTGCCAGCAGCTTAACTGGGACAGGGCACACTGAAGCTTTCTTT; CDR3aa: CASSLTGTGHTEAFF; abundance: once; j_gene: TRBJ1-1; v_gene: TRBV7-2; d_gene: TRBD1
CDR3nt: TGTGCCAGCAGCCCACGGACAGTTCCCGGAAACACCATATATTTT; CDR3aa: CASSPRTVPGNTIYF; abundance: -; j_gene: TRBJ1-3; v_gene: TRBV11-2; d_gene: -
CDR3nt: TGTGCCAGCAGTAACATGGGACTAGCGGAACAAGAGACCCAGTACTTC; CDR3aa: CASSNMGLAEQETQYF; abundance: once; j_gene: TRBJ2-5; v_gene: TRBV11-2; d_gene: TRBD2
CDR3nt: TGCGCCAGCAGCTTGGCGGCATCCTTGGGGAACACTGAAGCTTTCTTT; CDR3aa: CASSLAASLGNTEAFF; abundance: once; j_gene: TRBJ1-1; v_gene: TRBV5-1; d_gene: -
CDR3nt: TGTGCCAGCAGCTTAGCCTCAGCGGGCTACAATGAGCAGTTCTTC; CDR3aa: CASSLASAGYNEQFF; abundance: -; j_gene: TRBJ2-1; v_gene: TRBV11-3; d_gene: -
CDR3nt: TGTGCCAGTAGACACAGGGAGGCACGGCATATGAACACTGAAGCTTTCTTT; CDR3aa: CASRHREARHMNTEAFF; abundance: -; j_gene: TRBJ1-1; v_gene: TRBV19; d_gene: -
CDR3nt: TGTGCCTGGAGTGTACCGAGGAAAGAAACCCAGTACTTC; CDR3aa: CAWSVPRKETQYF; abundance: -; j_gene: TRBJ2-5; v_gene: TRBV30; d_gene: -
CDR3nt: TGTGCCAGCTCACCGGGGACAGCCGAAGCTTTCTTT; CDR3aa: CASSPGTAEAFF; abundance: -; j_gene: TRBJ1-1; v_gene: TRBV18; d_gene: TRBD1
CDR3nt: TGTGCCAGCAGACTAGAGGTGGGAACCTACGAGCAGTACTTC; CDR3aa: CASRLEVGTYEQYF; abundance: -; j_gene: TRBJ2-7; v_gene: TRBV5-8; d_gene: -
CDR3nt: TGTGCCAGCAGTGAAACGGGGGGGGTCTACAATGAGCAGTTCTTC; CDR3aa: CASSETGGVYNEQFF; abundance: -; j_gene: TRBJ2-1; v_gene: TRBV25-1; d_gene: TRBD2
CDR3nt: TGCAGTGCTAGCGATCAGTATGGCTACACCTTC; CDR3aa: CSASDQYGYTF; abundance: few; j_gene: TRBJ1-2; v_gene: TRBV20-1; d_gene: -
CDR3nt: TGTGCCAGCAGCCCTGTCCAGACCGGGGAGCTGTTTTTT; CDR3aa: CASSPVQTGELFF; abundance: few; j_gene: TRBJ2-2; v_gene: TRBV9; d_gene: -
CDR3nt: TGTGCCTTAGGGACGGCCGTCTATGGCTACACCTTC; CDR3aa: CALGTAVYGYTF; abundance: -; j_gene: TRBJ1-2; v_gene: TRBV6-6; d_gene: -
CDR3nt: TGTGCCAGCAGCTACCTAGTAGGCGGGGCGGCCGATACGCAGTATTTT; CDR3aa: CASSYLVGGAADTQYF; abundance: few; j_gene: TRBJ2-3; v_gene: TRBV7-9; d_gene: -
CDR3nt: TGTGCCAGCAGCTTAAGGCTGGGCAGGGTCACTGAAGCTTTCTTT; CDR3aa: CASSLRLGRVTEAFF; abundance: few; j_gene: TRBJ1-1; v_gene: TRBV7-8; d_gene: -
CDR3nt: TGTGCCAGCAGCTGGGGGCTGGAGCAGTACTTC; CDR3aa: CASSWGLEQYF; abundance: -; j_gene: TRBJ2-7; v_gene: TRBV7-2; d_gene: -